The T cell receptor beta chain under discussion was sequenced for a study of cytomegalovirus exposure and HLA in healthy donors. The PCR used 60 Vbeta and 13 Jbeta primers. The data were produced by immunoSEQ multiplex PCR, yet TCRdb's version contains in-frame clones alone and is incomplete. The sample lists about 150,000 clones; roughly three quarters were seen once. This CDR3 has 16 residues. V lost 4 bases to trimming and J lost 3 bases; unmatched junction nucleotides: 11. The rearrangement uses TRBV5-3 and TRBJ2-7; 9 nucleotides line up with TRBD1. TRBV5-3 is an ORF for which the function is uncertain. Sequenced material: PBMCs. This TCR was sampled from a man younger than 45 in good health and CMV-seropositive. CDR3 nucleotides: TGTGCCAGAAGCGACAAACAGGGGGCTTTTGGCTACGAGCAGTACTTC. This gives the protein CARSDKQGAFGYEQYF.